This is a list of T cell receptor beta chains from one sample in a study of cytomegalovirus exposure and HLA in healthy donors. Produced via immunoSEQ multiplex PCR; TCRdb's table is partial and in-frame only. This table has under 90,000 clones, roughly 75% appearing once. Sequencing was performed on PBMCs. The source of these receptors is a man aged 35 to 55 in good health and CMV-seronegative. Each CDR3 is given with its conserved first and last residue. D genes are given only for firm matches. Expanded clones get a size class; other rows say once, few or many, or leave the size out.

size	J	D	V	DNA	CDR3
-	TRBJ1-4	-	TRBV5-1	TGCGCCAGCAGTTTCCGAGGCACTAATGAAAAACTGTTTTTT	CASSFRGTNEKLFF
-	TRBJ2-5	TRBD2	TRBV7-9	TGTGCCAGCAGCTCACGCTCGCGGGGGGCTAGCGGGAGTTGGGAGACCCAGTACTTC	CASSSRSRGASGSWETQYF
-	TRBJ1-2	-	TRBV7-9	TGTTCCAGCAGTGCTCAGGCTAACTATGGCTACACCTTC	CSSSAQANYGYTF
few	TRBJ1-1	-	TRBV9	TGTGCCAGCAGCGTAGTTACAGGGTCTGAAGCTTTCTTT	CASSVVTGSEAFF
-	TRBJ2-5	-	TRBV2	TGTGCCAGCAGTGAGCGGGGAGTGCCCCAAGAGACCCAGTACTTC	CASSERGVPQETQYF
-	TRBJ1-5	-	TRBV7-2	TGTGCCAGCACCCACCCCGGGGGGAATCAGCCCCAGCATTTT	CASTHPGGNQPQHF
-	TRBJ2-2	TRBD2	TRBV4-2	TGTGCCAGCAGCCAAGAATCCGTACTAGCGGGAGGGGGGTACGGGGAGCTGTTTTTT	CASSQESVLAGGGYGELFF
-	TRBJ2-5	-	TRBV28	TGTGCCAGCAGTTTGGGCACGGCGGGGAGAGGACAAGAGACCCAGTACTTC	CASSLGTAGRGQETQYF
-	TRBJ1-1	-	TRBV6-5	TGTGCCAGCAGTTACTCCCTTAACACTGAAGCTTTCTTT	CASSYSLNTEAFF
-	TRBJ1-1	TRBD1	TRBV28	TGTGCCAGCAGTTTACGTGGACAGGGGCTGTTGAACACTGAAGCTTTCTTT	CASSLRGQGLLNTEAFF
-	TRBJ1-4	-	TRBV4-2	TGTGCCAGCAGCCAAGCCCAGGGCCATGAAAAACTGTTTTTT	CASSQAQGHEKLFF
few	TRBJ2-5	TRBD2	TRBV6-1	TGTGCCAGCAGTGAACTAGCGGGGGGCGAAGAGACCCAGTACTTC	CASSELAGGEETQYF
-	TRBJ2-2	TRBD1	TRBV7-3	TGTGCCAGCAGCTTAAACGACAGGGCGAACACCGGGGAGCTGTTTTTT	CASSLNDRANTGELFF
-	TRBJ2-5	TRBD2	TRBV6-6	TGTGCCAGCGGAACTCTGGGGGGGGAAGAGACCCAGTACTTC	CASGTLGGEETQYF
once	TRBJ1-1	-	TRBV28	TGTGCCAGCAGTTTGGGGGGGCGCGACACTGAAGCTTTCTTT	CASSLGGRDTEAFF
once	TRBJ1-1	TRBD1	TRBV6-6	TGTGCCAGCACCCTAGACAGGGGGAACACTGAAGCTTTCTTT	CASTLDRGNTEAFF
-	TRBJ2-7	-	TRBV11-3	TGTGCCAGCAGCCTAAAGGGGGGGGGTTCCTACGAGCAGTACTTC	CASSLKGGGSYEQYF
-	TRBJ2-1	TRBD2	TRBV10-3	TGTGCCATCAGTGAGTCGCTGGTGACTAGCGTCGACAATGAGCAGTTCTTC	CAISESLVTSVDNEQFF
few	TRBJ1-5	-	TRBV19	TGTGCCAGTGCCCTCCGGGTGGGTAGCAATCAGCCCCAGCATTTT	CASALRVGSNQPQHF
-	TRBJ2-5	-	TRBV29-1	TGCAGCGCTATACAGGGTTCCCAAGAGACCCAGTACTTC	CSAIQGSQETQYF
-	TRBJ2-3	TRBD1	TRBV5-1	TGCGCCAGCTTCCGGGACAGGGTAGATACGCAGTATTTT	CASFRDRVDTQYF
-	TRBJ1-1	-	TRBV6-5	TGTGCCAGCAGTTTATCGGGTAGTAGCACTGAAGCTTTCTTT	CASSLSGSSTEAFF
few	TRBJ1-4	TRBD1	TRBV6-5	TGTGCCAGCAGTCCGGGACAGGGGTTAAGAAAACTGTTTTTT	CASSPGQGLRKLFF
-	TRBJ2-7	TRBD1	TRBV5-1	TGCGCCAGCAGCATGGGGGGACAGGGCGACGAGCAGTACTTC	CASSMGGQGDEQYF
-	TRBJ2-1	TRBD1	TRBV7-7	TGTGCTAGCAGCCGGGACAGGATTAACAATGAGCAGTTCTTC	CASSRDRINNEQFF
once	TRBJ2-2	TRBD2	TRBV5-1	TGCGCCAGCAGCTCGACTAGCGGGACTACCGGGGAGCTGTTTTTT	CASSSTSGTTGELFF
-	TRBJ1-5	-	TRBV6-1	TGTGCCAGCAGTGGGACAGACGTTGATCAGCCCCAGCATTTT	CASSGTDVDQPQHF
-	TRBJ1-4	-	TRBV27	TGTGCCAGCAGTCCCGGGCCCAGAGGGGAAAAACTGTTTTTT	CASSPGPRGEKLFF
-	TRBJ2-7	TRBD2	TRBV27	TGTGCCAGCAGTTTGAGCGCGGGAGGATCCTACGAGCAGTACTTC	CASSLSAGGSYEQYF
once	TRBJ1-2	-	TRBV9	TGTGCCAGCAGCGCAGACTATGGCTACACCTTC	CASSADYGYTF
few	TRBJ1-3	-	TRBV6-6	TGTGCCAGCAGTTACCTAGGGGAAGGAAACACCATATATTTT	CASSYLGEGNTIYF
-	TRBJ1-1	-	TRBV29-1	TGCAGCGTTGTATCGGGTCGGAACACTGAAGCTTTCTTT	CSVVSGRNTEAFF
-	TRBJ1-1	TRBD1	TRBV7-9	TGTGCCAGCAGCTTCAAAGAAGGGACAGGGAACACTGAAGCTTTCTTT	CASSFKEGTGNTEAFF
-	TRBJ1-1	-	TRBV30	TGTGCCTGGATAAAAAGCTCGGGGGCTGAAGCTTTCTTT	CAWIKSSGAEAFF
-	TRBJ1-1	-	TRBV27	TGTGCCAGCAGTTTCAGAAACAGTAAAGCTTTCTTT	CASSFRNSKAFF